Below are 10 T cell receptor beta chains sequenced from a single sample in a study of T cells expressing NK-cell markers. TCRdb reprocessed the 5' RACE reads and stores each CDR3 protein as one record, lacking DNA. This table lists 150,000 to 180,000 distinct CDR3 sequences. The specimen sequenced was blood T cells: a sorted CD56 or NKG2C T cell subset, CD4+ or CD8+ T cells, or bulk PBMC T cells (not recorded which). The source is a woman between 45 and 65 years old in good health.

This chain links TRBV5-1 with TRBJ1-1; TCRdb selects TRBD1, and the lack of DNA leaves this call unchecked. In germline, CDR1 is SGHRS, CDR2 YFSETQ. The CDR3 loop spans 17 amino acids. CDR3 amino acids: CASSFVGQGVFDTEAFF.

The rearrangement links TRBV7-2 to TRBJ2-1; TCRdb calls TRBD2, which cannot be checked without DNA. CDR1 and CDR2 from the germline V gene are SGHTA and FQGNSA. The length of the CDR3 is 13 residues. The CDR3 sequence: CASSSELAAEQFF.

This chain connects TRBV29-1 to TRBJ2-1; TCRdb calls TRBD1, which cannot be checked without DNA. The CDR3 covers 13 residues. CDR1 SQVTM and CDR2 ANQGSEA come from the germline V gene. CDR3 sequence reads: CSVQEGDYNERFF.

This chain joins TRBV5-6 and TRBJ2-1; TCRdb returns TRBD1, unconfirmable since there is no DNA. This CDR3 has 13 residues. CDR1 SGHDT and CDR2 YYEEEE come from the germline V gene. The CDR3 sequence: CASTPWSYNEQFF.

The chain couples TRBV7-9 to TRBJ1-1; there is no DNA to check the TCRdb D call of TRBD1. Germline loops: CDR1 SEHNR, CDR2 FQNEAQ (reference sequence). This CDR3 is 14 amino acids long. The CDR3 loop reads CASSLGSTGAEAFF.

The chain carries TRBV12-3 or TRBV12-4 and TRBJ2-1. This CDR3 is built from 14 residues. CDR3 amino acids: CASSFWRTYNEQFF.

The chain carries TRBV24-1 and TRBJ2-1; as DNA is missing, the TRBD2 call by TCRdb cannot be tested. The CDR3 runs to 15 residues. The V gene's germline CDR1 is KGHDR and CDR2 SFDVKD. The CDR3: CATSISGSSYNEQFF.

The chain combines TRBV6-1 with TRBJ2-4; TCRdb calls TRBD2, which cannot be checked without DNA. CDR1 is MNHNS, CDR2 SASEGT, per germline. The CDR3 runs 16 residues. The CDR3 sequence is CASSEGGLVAKNIQYF.

CDR3 sequence reads: CASSLGLAGGEQYF. The gene calls are TRBV7-9 and TRBJ2-7; TCRdb's D call of TRBD2 is untestable without DNA. This CDR3 spans 14 amino acids. Germline V gene data show CDR1 as SEHNR and CDR2 as FQNEAQ (reference sequence).

The J gene is TRBJ2-5, the V gene TRBV7-9; TCRdb's D call of TRBD1 is untestable without DNA. The V gene's germline CDR1 is SEHNR and CDR2 FQNEAQ (reference sequence). The CDR3 loop spans 13 amino acids. The chain's CDR3 is CASSGGGRETQYF.